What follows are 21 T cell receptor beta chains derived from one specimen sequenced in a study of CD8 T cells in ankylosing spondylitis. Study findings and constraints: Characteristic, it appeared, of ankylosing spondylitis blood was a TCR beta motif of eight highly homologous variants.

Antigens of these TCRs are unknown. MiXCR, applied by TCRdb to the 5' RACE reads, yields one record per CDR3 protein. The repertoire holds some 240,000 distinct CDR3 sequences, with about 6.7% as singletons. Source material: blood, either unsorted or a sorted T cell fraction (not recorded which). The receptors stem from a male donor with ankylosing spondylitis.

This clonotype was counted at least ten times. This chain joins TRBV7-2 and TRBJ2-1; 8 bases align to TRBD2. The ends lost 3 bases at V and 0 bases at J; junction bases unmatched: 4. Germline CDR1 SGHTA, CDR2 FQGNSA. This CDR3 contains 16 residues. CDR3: CASSFVAGSSYNEQFF. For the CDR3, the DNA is TGTGCCAGCAGCTTCGTAGCGGGGAGCTCCTACAATGAGCAGTTCTTC.

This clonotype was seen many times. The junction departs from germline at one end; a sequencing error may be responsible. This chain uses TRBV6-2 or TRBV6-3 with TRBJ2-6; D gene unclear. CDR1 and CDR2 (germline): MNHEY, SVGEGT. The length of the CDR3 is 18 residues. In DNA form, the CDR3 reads TGTGCCAGCAGTAACTCGGGTTCTACCTACTCTGGGGCCAACGTCCTGACTTTC. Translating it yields CASSNSGSTYSGANVLTF.

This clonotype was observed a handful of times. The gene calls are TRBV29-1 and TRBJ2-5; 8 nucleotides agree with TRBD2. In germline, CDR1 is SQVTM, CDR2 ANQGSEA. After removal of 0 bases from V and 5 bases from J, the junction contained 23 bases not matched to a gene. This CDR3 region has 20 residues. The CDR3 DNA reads TGCAGCGTTGAAGATCGTTTCGGGCTAGCGGGCGGAAACCTTTTGGAGACCCAGTACTTC. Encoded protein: CSVEDRFGLAGGNLLETQYF. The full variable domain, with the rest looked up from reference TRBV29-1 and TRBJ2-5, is SAVISQKPSRDICQRGTSLTIQCQVDSQVTMMFWYRQQPGQSLTLIATANQGSEATYESGFVIDKFPISRPNLTFSTLTVSNMSPEDSSIYLCSVEDRFGLAGGNLLETQYFGPGTRLLVL.

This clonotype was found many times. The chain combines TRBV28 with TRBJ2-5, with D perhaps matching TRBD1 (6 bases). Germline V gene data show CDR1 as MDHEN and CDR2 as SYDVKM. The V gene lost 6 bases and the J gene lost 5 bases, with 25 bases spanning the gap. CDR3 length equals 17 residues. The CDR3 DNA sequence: TGTGCCAGCAGCAAACTCCAGGGCAGGGGTTTCGGGGAGACCCAGTACTTC. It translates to CASSKLQGRGFGETQYF.

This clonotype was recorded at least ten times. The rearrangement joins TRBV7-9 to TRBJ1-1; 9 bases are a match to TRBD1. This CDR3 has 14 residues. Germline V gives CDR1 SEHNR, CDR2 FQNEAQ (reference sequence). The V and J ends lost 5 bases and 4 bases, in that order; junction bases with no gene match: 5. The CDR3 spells CASSPTDRGTEAFF. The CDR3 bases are TGTGCCAGCAGCCCCACGGACAGGGGCACTGAAGCTTTCTTT.

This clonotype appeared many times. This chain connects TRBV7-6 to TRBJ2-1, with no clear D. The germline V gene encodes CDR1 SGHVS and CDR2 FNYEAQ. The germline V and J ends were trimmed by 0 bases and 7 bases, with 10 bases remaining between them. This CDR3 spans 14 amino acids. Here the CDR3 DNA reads TGTGCCAGCAGCTTAGCGAGTGCCGCGAATGAGCAGTTCTTC. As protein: CASSLASAANEQFF.

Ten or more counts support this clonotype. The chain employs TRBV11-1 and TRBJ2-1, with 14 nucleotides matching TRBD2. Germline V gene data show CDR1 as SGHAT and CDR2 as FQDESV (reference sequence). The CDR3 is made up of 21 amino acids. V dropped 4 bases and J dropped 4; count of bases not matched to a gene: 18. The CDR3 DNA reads TGTGCCAGCAGCTCCCGGACTAGCGGGAGGCCCACAACCCCTGAGTACAATGAGCAGTTCTTC. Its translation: CASSSRTSGRPTTPEYNEQFF.

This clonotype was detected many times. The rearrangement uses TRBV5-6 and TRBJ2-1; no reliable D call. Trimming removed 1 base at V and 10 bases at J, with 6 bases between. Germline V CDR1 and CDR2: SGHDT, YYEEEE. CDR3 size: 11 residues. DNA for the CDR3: TGTGCCAGCAGCTTGCAGGACGAGCAGTTCTTC. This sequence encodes CASSLQDEQFF.

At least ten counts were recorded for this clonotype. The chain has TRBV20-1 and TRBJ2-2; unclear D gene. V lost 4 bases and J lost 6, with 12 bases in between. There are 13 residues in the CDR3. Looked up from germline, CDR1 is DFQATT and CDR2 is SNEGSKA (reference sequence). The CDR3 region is CSAKSPGAGELFF. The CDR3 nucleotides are TGCAGTGCTAAGTCTCCGGGCGCCGGGGAGCTGTTTTTT.

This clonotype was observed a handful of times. The CDR3: CASSPGGVFGYTF. In nucleotides, the CDR3 is TGTGCCAGCAGCCCCGGAGGGGTCTTTGGCTACACCTTC. The chain carries TRBV4-2 and TRBJ1-2; tentatively, D is TRBD1 (5 bases). CDR3 size: 13 residues. Germline V gene sequence: CDR1 LGHNA, CDR2 YNFKEQ. Trimming cost V 4 bases and J 7 bases, with 13 bases left between them.

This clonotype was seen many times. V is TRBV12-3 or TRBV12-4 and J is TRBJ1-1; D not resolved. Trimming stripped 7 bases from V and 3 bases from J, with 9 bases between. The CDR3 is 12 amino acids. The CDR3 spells CASTSGYTEAFF. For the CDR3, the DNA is TGTGCCAGCACTTCTGGATACACTGAAGCTTTCTTT.

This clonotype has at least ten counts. The CDR3 DNA sequence: TGTGCCAGCAGTCTCCCTTTAGCGGCCTCCGAGCAGTACTTC. This codes for CASSLPLAASEQYF. This rearrangement joins TRBV7-9 to TRBJ2-7; maybe TRBD2 (6 bases). Germline CDR1 and CDR2: SEHNR and FQNEAQ (reference sequence). Trimming stripped 6 bases from V and 6 bases from J, with 18 bases between. The CDR3 sequence is 14 residues long.

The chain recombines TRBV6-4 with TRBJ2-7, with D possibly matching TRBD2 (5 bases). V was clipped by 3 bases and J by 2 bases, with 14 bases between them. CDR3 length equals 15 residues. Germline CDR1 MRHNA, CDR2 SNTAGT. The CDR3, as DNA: TGTGCCAGCAGTGAGAGAGGGTCCTACGCCTACGAGCAGTACTTC. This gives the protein CASSERGSYAYEQYF.

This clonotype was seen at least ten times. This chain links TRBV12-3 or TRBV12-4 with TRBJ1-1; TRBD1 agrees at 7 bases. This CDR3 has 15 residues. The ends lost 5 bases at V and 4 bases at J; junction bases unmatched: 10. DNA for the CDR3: TGTGCCAGCAGTCTAAACGGCAGGGGGTTCACTGAAGCTTTCTTT. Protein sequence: CASSLNGRGFTEAFF.

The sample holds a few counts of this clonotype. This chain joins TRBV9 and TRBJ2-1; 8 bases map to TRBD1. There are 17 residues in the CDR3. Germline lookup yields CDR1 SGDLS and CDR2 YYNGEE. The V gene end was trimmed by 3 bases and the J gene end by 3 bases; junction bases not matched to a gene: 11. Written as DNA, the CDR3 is TGTGCCAGCAGCGAGCCACCACCCGGGACAGGCTACAATGAGCAGTTCTTC. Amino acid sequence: CASSEPPPGTGYNEQFF. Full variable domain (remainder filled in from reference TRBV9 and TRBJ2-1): DSGVTQTPKHLITATGQRVTLRCSPRSGDLSVYWYQQSLDQGLQFLIQYYNGEERAKGNILERFSAQQFPDLHSELNLSSLELGDSALYFCASSEPPPGTGYNEQFFGPGTRLTVL.

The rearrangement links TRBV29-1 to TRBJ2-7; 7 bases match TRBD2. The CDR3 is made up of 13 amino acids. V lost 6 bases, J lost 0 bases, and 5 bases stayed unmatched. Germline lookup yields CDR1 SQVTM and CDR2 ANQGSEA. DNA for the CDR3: TGCAGCGTGCTGCAGCGGGACTCCTACGAGCAGTACTTC. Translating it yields CSVLQRDSYEQYF.

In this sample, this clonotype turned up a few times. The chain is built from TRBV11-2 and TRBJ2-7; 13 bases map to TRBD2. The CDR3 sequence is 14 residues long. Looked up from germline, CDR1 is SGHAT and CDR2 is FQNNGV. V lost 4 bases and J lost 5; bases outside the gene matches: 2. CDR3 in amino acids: CASSWGLAGHEQYF. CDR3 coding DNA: TGTGCCAGCAGCTGGGGACTAGCGGGACACGAGCAGTACTTC. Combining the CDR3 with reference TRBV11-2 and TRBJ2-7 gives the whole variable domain EAGVAQSPRYKIIEKRQSVAFWCNPISGHATLYWYQQILGQGPKLLIQFQNNGVVDDSQLPKDRFSAERLKGVDSTLKIQPAKLEDSAVYLCASSWGLAGHEQYFGPGTRLTVT.

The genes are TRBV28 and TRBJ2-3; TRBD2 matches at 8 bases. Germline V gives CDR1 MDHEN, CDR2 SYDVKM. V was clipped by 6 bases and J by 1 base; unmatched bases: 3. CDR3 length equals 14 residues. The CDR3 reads CASRGGRRTDTQYF. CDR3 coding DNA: TGTGCCAGCAGGGGCGGGAGGCGCACAGATACGCAGTATTTT.

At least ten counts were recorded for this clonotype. The DNA of the CDR3 is TGCAGTGCTAGCTTGAAAGCTTTCTTT. Amino acids: CSASLKAFF. This rearrangement joins TRBV20-1 to TRBJ1-1; D ambiguous. Per the germline V gene, CDR1 is DFQATT and CDR2 is SNEGSKA (reference sequence). The V end was cut by 3 bases, the J end by 9 bases, with 5 bases between. The CDR3 covers 9 residues.

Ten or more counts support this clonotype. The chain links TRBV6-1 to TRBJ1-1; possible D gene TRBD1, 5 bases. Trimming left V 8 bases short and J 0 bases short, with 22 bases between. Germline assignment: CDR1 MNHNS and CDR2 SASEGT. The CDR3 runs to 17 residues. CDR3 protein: CASPPRKGHGLNTEAFF. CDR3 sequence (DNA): TGTGCCAGCCCCCCAAGGAAGGGGCATGGGCTGAACACTGAAGCTTTCTTT.

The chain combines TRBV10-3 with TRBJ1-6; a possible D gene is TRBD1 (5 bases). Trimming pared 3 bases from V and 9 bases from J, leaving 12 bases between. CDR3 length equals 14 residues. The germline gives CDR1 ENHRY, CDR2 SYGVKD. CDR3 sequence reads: CAISDGDSGSPLHF. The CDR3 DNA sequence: TGTGCCATCAGTGATGGGGACTCGGGTTCACCCCTCCACTTT.